This T cell receptor beta chain was captured in a study of blood T cell repertoires in COVID-19. Background on the study: Samples of COVID-19 (acute and convalescent) were obtained from the United States, Italy and Spain. From T cells, B-cell-depleted T cells, or PBMCs came the material, which was cDNA or gDNA.

A single count supports this clone. How the authors handled the data: Scientists estimated how many nucleated cells there were by amplifying reference gene primers. The protocol was immunoSEQ multiplex PCR, while the TCRdb copy is restricted to in-frame clones and leaves out a portion. D and trimming come from the DNA, and the V and J calls and clone size come from that table. The sample lists 100,000 to 150,000 clones, more than 70% seen once, with about an eighth in the top ten. Germline-derived CDR1 and CDR2 are KGHSH and LQKENI. The CDR3 contains 13 residues. V gave up 1 base and J gave up 3 bases, with 5 bases separating them.

This TCR came from a woman in her 30s who had recovered from COVID-19. The specimen sequenced was peripheral blood. This chain uses TRBV18 with TRBJ2-3, with D possibly being TRBD2 (5 bases). The CDR3 region is CASSPRETDTQYF. CDR3 coding DNA: TGTGCCAGCTCACCACGGGAGACAGATACGCAGTATTTT.